This T cell receptor beta chain was recorded in a study of T cells after yellow fever vaccination. Study summary: With SMART-Seq v4 Ultra Low Input, the fractions containing low cell numbers were prepared.

Remarks on this clonotype: What it recognizes is unknown.

The TCR cDNA carried a universal primer site and UMIs from 5'RACE template switching. Each CDR3 protein is one row after TCRdb ran MiXCR on the 5' RACE reads. The table lists some 600,000 distinct CDR3 sequences, over 9% of them singletons. V dropped 7 bases and J dropped 5 bases, with 8 bases sitting between them. Germline V gene sequence: CDR1 MNHEY, CDR2 SVGEGT. The CDR3 is made up of 11 amino acids. Study-level findings and limits: Among primary-vaccination clones, most reappeared after the booster, at roughly 95% for CD4 and 85% to 90% for CD8.

Sequenced material: PBMCs, taken on the day of the yellow fever booster vaccination. The chain is built from TRBV6-2 or TRBV6-3 and TRBJ2-5; D is unresolved. The receptor was derived from a young man who received the YFV17D yellow fever vaccine. The CDR3 nucleotides are TGTGCCAGCACCCTCCATGAGACCCAGTACTTC. This gives the protein CASTLHETQYF.